This T cell receptor (beta chain) was recorded in a study of response to subunit inactivated influenza vaccine. Study results and limitations: Each seasonal flu vaccination may recruit only limited new T cells, authors suggested.

TCRdb reprocessed the RT-PCR reads via MiXCR and lists one record per CDR3 protein. The sample has about 570,000 distinct CDR3 sequences, about 11% seen once. About this clonotype itself: Its antigen is not identified.

The germline V and J ends were trimmed by 0 bases and 0 bases, with 8 bases remaining between them. The CDR3 has 15 amino acids. Germline V lookup: CDR1 SGHRS, CDR2 YFSETQ. V and J are TRBV5-1 and TRBJ2-3; D is ambiguous. The TCR comes from a man aged 50 or older who received an inactivated influenza vaccine. This sample comprised PBMCs from blood, obtained on the day of vaccination. The DNA for the CDR3 is TGCGCCAGCAGCTTGGAGCCCAAGAGCACAGATACGCAGTATTTT. Translated, it gives CASSLEPKSTDTQYF.